The 23 T cell receptor beta chains reported below all come from one sample, sequenced in a study of cytomegalovirus exposure and HLA in healthy donors. PCR used 60 Vbeta primers and 13 Jbeta primers. The repertoire was sequenced with immunoSEQ multiplex PCR; TCRdb's copy has only in-frame clones and lacks some. Of about 220,000 clones listed, about 77% are singletons. The sequencing sample was made of PBMCs. These receptors were collected from a woman aged 25 to 39 in good health and CMV-seronegative.

The chain employs TRBV5-4 and TRBJ2-7, with D possibly matching TRBD2 (5 bases). Germline V gives CDR1 SGHNT, CDR2 YYREEE (reference sequence). The CDR3 runs to 15 residues. Trimming pared 4 bases from V and 5 bases from J, leaving 19 bases between. The CDR3 sequence is CASSPGSKRFHEQYF. CDR3 bases: TGTGCCAGCAGCCCGGGGTCGAAAAGATTCCACGAGCAGTACTTC. The entire variable domain, with the rest obtained from reference TRBV5-4 and TRBJ2-7, is as follows: ETGVTQSPTHLIKTRGQQVTLRCSSQSGHNTVSWYQQALGQGPQFIFQYYREEENGRGNFPPRFSGLQFPNYSSELNVNALELDDSALYLCASSPGSKRFHEQYFGPGTRLTVT.

This chain links TRBV30 with TRBJ1-1; 7 bases fit TRBD1. V lost 1 base and J lost 0; bases outside the gene matches: 2. CDR3 size: 14 residues. CDR1 and CDR2 (germline): GTSNPN, SVGIG (reference sequence). The CDR3 loop reads CAWSGGTVNTEAFF. CDR3 in DNA: TGTGCCTGGAGTGGCGGGACAGTGAACACTGAAGCTTTCTTT.

The V and J genes are TRBV13 and TRBJ2-2, with 8 bases lining up with TRBD2. The V segment lost 2 bases and the J segment 5 bases; nucleotides outside the gene matches: 10. The germline gives CDR1 PRHDT, CDR2 FYEKMQ (reference sequence). The CDR3 loop spans 17 amino acids. The CDR3 reads CASSLIFPVAGTGELFF. The CDR3 DNA reads as TGTGCCAGCAGCTTAATCTTTCCCGTAGCGGGGACCGGGGAGCTGTTTTTT.

The V and J genes are TRBV29-1 and TRBJ1-1; D not resolved. The CDR3 totals 10 residues. Germline V gene lookup returns CDR1 SQVTM and CDR2 ANQGSEA. V dropped 7 bases and J dropped 1 base, with 4 bases sitting between them. CDR3 coding DNA: TGCAGCGGAGGGAACACTGAAGCTTTCTTT. The encoded protein is CSGGNTEAFF.

The chain recombines TRBV5-5 with TRBJ1-2; the match to TRBD1 covers 8 bases. Germline-derived CDR1 and CDR2 are SGHKS and YYEKEE (reference sequence). The junction had 9 bases not matched to a gene; V was cut back by 4 bases and J by 4 bases. CDR3 length: 15 amino acids. The CDR3 DNA reads TGTGCCAGCAGCCCAACTGGGACAGGTGTCTATGGCTACACCTTC. Translation: CASSPTGTGVYGYTF.

The gene calls are TRBV30 and TRBJ1-2; 7 positions agree with TRBD1. CDR3 size: 14 residues. Germline CDR1 and CDR2: GTSNPN and SVGIG (reference sequence). With 4 bases clipped from V and 2 bases from J, the junction kept 7 bases outside the gene matches. The CDR3 nucleotides are TGTGCCTGGAAACAGGGGTTAGGAAACTATGGCTACACCTTC. Protein product: CAWKQGLGNYGYTF.

This clone occurred a few times. The rearrangement uses TRBV27 and TRBJ1-2; 8 positions match TRBD1. The CDR3 consists of 12 residues. Trimming at V came to 3 bases and at J to 6 bases, leaving 0 bases not matched to a gene. CDR1 and CDR2 from the germline V gene are MNHEY and SMNVEV (reference sequence). Written as DNA, the CDR3 is TGTGCCAGCAGTTTGACAGGGGATGGCTACACCTTC. Amino acids: CASSLTGDGYTF.

Comments on this clone: One end of the junction does not line up with germline, which may come from a read error. The chain carries TRBV5-1 and TRBJ1-2, with 7 bases fitting TRBD1. Germline V gene lookup returns CDR1 SGHRS and CDR2 YFSETQ. The CDR3 runs to 13 residues. CDR3 DNA sequence: TGTGCCAGCGTACAATTCAGGGGGGTTGGCTACACCTTC. Residues: CASVQFRGVGYTF. Combining the CDR3 with reference TRBV5-1 and TRBJ1-2 gives the whole variable domain KAGVTQTPRYLIKTRGQQVTLSCSPISGHRSVSWYQQTPGQGLQFLFEYFSETQRNKGNFPGRFSGRQFSNSRSEMNVSTLELGDSALYLCASVQFRGVGYTFGSGTRLTVV.

The chain joins TRBV4-2 to TRBJ2-3; D may be TRBD2 (8 bases). CDR1 is LGHNA, CDR2 YNFKEQ, per germline. Trimming took off 6 bases at V and 9 bases at J, with 19 bases between the two ends. CDR3 length: 14 residues. The CDR3 DNA reads TGTGCCAGCAGAGGGGGCGGGGGGTTTGAGACGCAGTATTTT. Its protein is CASRGGGGFETQYF.

The chain couples TRBV10-1 to TRBJ2-1; TRBD1 is a possible D gene (5 bases). This CDR3 region has 15 residues. Trimming stripped 0 bases from V and 0 bases from J, with 6 bases between. CDR1 WNHNN and CDR2 SYGVQD come from the germline V gene (reference sequence). CDR3 sequence reads: CASSESRASYNEQFF. DNA for the CDR3: TGCGCCAGCAGTGAGTCCAGGGCCTCCTACAATGAGCAGTTCTTC.

This clone was counted between two and nine times. The chain recombines TRBV4-1 with TRBJ1-2; 9 nucleotides agree with TRBD1. V was pared by 6 bases and J by 2 bases, with 7 bases of the junction left unmatched. Germline loops: CDR1 MGHRA, CDR2 YSYEKL. This CDR3 contains 15 residues. DNA for the CDR3: TGCGCCAGCAGTTTGGGACAGGGCCTAAACTATGGCTACACCTTC. Protein product: CASSLGQGLNYGYTF.

The chain combines TRBV2 with TRBJ1-2; 7 bases agree with TRBD1. The CDR3 loop spans 12 amino acids. V shed 8 bases and J 4 bases; nucleotides not matched to a gene: 4. Germline values: CDR1 SNHLY, CDR2 FYNNEI. CDR3 sequence reads: CASHTGVYGYTF. CDR3 bases: TGTGCCAGCCATACAGGGGTCTATGGCTACACCTTC.

This clone occurred once. This rearrangement joins TRBV6-5 to TRBJ1-5; D gene ambiguous. The CDR3 length is 13 residues. Trimming shortened V by 3 bases and J by 1 base, and 4 bases separated the two germline ends. CDR1 is MNHEY and CDR2 is SVGAGI in the germline V gene. CDR3 bases: TGTGCCAGCAGTTATGAGAGCAATCAGCCCCAGCATTTT. It encodes CASSYESNQPQHF.

The chain employs TRBV9 and TRBJ2-1, with 8 bases identical to TRBD1. CDR3 length: 15 amino acids. V lost 3 bases, J lost 7 bases, and 9 bases stayed unmatched. The germline CDR1 and CDR2 sequences are SGDLS and YYNGEE. In DNA form, the CDR3 reads TGTGCCAGCAGCGGGTACAGGGGGGTACTGAATGAGCAGTTCTTC. Residues: CASSGYRGVLNEQFF.

The V gene is TRBV18, the J gene TRBJ2-1; TRBD2 agrees at 9 bases. Germline CDR1 reads KGHSH; CDR2 reads LQKENI. CDR3 size: 16 residues. J lost 6 bases, V lost 7 bases, and 13 bases had no gene match. The CDR3: CASLPDRGTSSNEQFF. DNA of the CDR3: TGTGCCAGCTTGCCTGACCGAGGGACTAGCAGCAATGAGCAGTTCTTC.

The CDR3 sequence is CASSVGTGVANYGYTF. CDR3 nucleotides: TGTGCCAGCAGCGTAGGGACAGGGGTGGCAAACTATGGCTACACCTTC. The genes are TRBV9 and TRBJ1-2; 9 bases map to TRBD1. The germline CDR1 and CDR2 sequences are SGDLS and YYNGEE. V trimming: 0 bases; J trimming: 2 bases; junction bases outside the gene matches: 5. The CDR3 runs to 16 residues.

As DNA, the CDR3 is TGCGCCAGCAGTGGCGCGGGGCCCGGAGATACGCAGTATTTT. Its translation: CASSGAGPGDTQYF. The V and J genes are TRBV10-1 and TRBJ2-3; tentatively, D is TRBD2 (6 bases). The CDR3 has 14 residues. The germline V gene encodes CDR1 WNHNN and CDR2 SYGVQD (reference sequence). V shed 4 bases and J shed 5 bases, with 13 bases lying between them.

The chain couples TRBV6-6 to TRBJ2-5; maybe TRBD2 (5 bases). CDR1 and CDR2 (germline): MNHNY, SVGAGI (reference sequence). Trimming pared 6 bases from V and 5 bases from J, leaving 10 bases between. The CDR3 runs 12 residues. The CDR3 region has the DNA TGTGCCAGCAGATCCGGGGTCGAGACCCAGTACTTC. It codes for CASRSGVETQYF.

This clone turned up a few times. CDR3 residues: CASSQARQSYGYTF. The DNA for the CDR3 is TGCGCCAGCAGCCAGGCCCGACAGAGCTATGGCTACACCTTC. The gene calls are TRBV4-1 and TRBJ1-2, with D perhaps TRBD1 (5 bases). CDR1 and CDR2 from the germline V gene are MGHRA and YSYEKL. The CDR3 spans 14 residues. Trimming took 3 bases from V and 4 from J, leaving 12 bases between them.

The chain links TRBV11-2 to TRBJ1-1, with 7 bases aligning to TRBD1. This CDR3 is 14 amino acids long. Germline CDR1 and CDR2: SGHAT and FQNNGV. Losses at the gene ends were 2 bases for V and 4 bases for J; bases not matched to a gene: 4. This CDR3 reads CASSLSSGGTEAFF. CDR3 DNA sequence: TGTGCCAGCAGCTTATCGTCAGGGGGCACTGAAGCTTTCTTT.

This chain uses TRBV2 with TRBJ2-1, with 7 bases matching TRBD2. V dropped 1 base and J dropped 9; count of bases not matched to a gene: 9. The length of the CDR3 is 15 residues. Germline CDR1 and CDR2: SNHLY and FYNNEI. In nucleotides, the CDR3 is TGTGCCAGCAGTGAAGGGGGCGGGAGTTCAGGTGAGCAGTTCTTC. Amino acids: CASSEGGGSSGEQFF.

This rearrangement joins TRBV2 to TRBJ2-1; 12 bases are a match to TRBD2. The germline V gene has CDR1 SNHLY and CDR2 FYNNEI. Trimming at V came to 4 bases and at J to 8 bases, leaving 3 bases not matched to a gene. The CDR3 sequence is 14 residues long. CDR3: CASSATSGRYEQFF. Written as DNA, the CDR3 is TGTGCCAGCAGTGCGACTAGCGGGAGATATGAGCAGTTCTTC.

CDR3 in DNA: TGTGCCAGCAGGACAGGTGGGGGGGGAGATACGCAGTATTTT. It translates to CASRTGGGGDTQYF. The chain recombines TRBV6-5 with TRBJ2-3; perhaps TRBD2 as D (7 bases). The CDR3 has 14 amino acids. Trimming cost V 6 bases and J 5 bases, with 15 bases left between them. The germline gives CDR1 MNHEY, CDR2 SVGAGI.